Below, 21 T cell receptor beta chains from the same sample are listed, as sequenced in a study of T cells in localized non-small cell lung cancer. Method: immunoSEQ multiplex PCR; TCRdb's copy keeps in-frame clones and lacks some. The sample includes about 23,000 clones, 90% seen only once; the top ten take 6.5% to 8.5%. The sample in question was peripheral blood, obtained before any cancer treatment. These receptors were taken from a woman aged 35 to 70 with stage I lung adenocarcinoma.

The V and J genes are TRBV2 and TRBJ2-5; D remains ambiguous. Gene TRBJ2-7 matches the end of the DNA better, so the J call may be wrong. This CDR3 is 15 amino acids long. Germline assignment: CDR1 SNHLY and CDR2 FYNNEI. This chain's CDR3 is CASSERDPLSYEQYF. The CDR3, as DNA: TGTGCCAGCAGTGAAAGGGATCCTCTCTCCTACGAGCAGTACTTC.

This chain links TRBV19 with TRBJ1-1, with D unresolved. This CDR3 spans 13 amino acids. Trimming removed 6 bases from V and 6 bases from J, with 14 bases in between. Germline CDR1 and CDR2: LNHDA and SQIVND (reference sequence). The CDR3: CASRNGFLSEAFF. Here the CDR3 DNA reads TGTGCCAGTAGGAACGGATTCTTATCTGAAGCTTTCTTT.

This clone has a handful of counts. The CDR3 loop reads CASSPDRTGLTEAFF. The CDR3 DNA reads TGTGCCAGCTCACCGGACCGGACAGGTCTCACTGAAGCTTTCTTT. This rearrangement joins TRBV18 to TRBJ1-1; 7 positions agree with TRBD1. The germline V gene has CDR1 KGHSH and CDR2 LQKENI. V gave up 3 bases and J gave up 4 bases; unmatched junction bases: 8. The CDR3 extends over 15 amino acids.

This rearrangement joins TRBV10-2 to TRBJ2-7; 9 bases are a match to TRBD2. Germline V gives CDR1 WSHSY, CDR2 SAAADI. This CDR3 has 15 residues. Unmatched junction bases numbered 13, after V lost 6 bases and J lost 7 bases. The CDR3 is CASRRVAGELGEQYF. In DNA, the CDR3 is TGCGCCAGCAGGCGGGTAGCGGGAGAACTGGGTGAGCAGTACTTC.

This clone was seen a handful of times. The genes are TRBV10-2 and TRBJ2-5, with D perhaps being TRBD1 or TRBD2 (6 bases each). V lost 6 bases and J lost 5, with 10 bases in between. Germline values: CDR1 WSHSY, CDR2 SAAADI. The CDR3 runs to 12 residues. The CDR3 nucleotides read TGCGCCAGCAGCGGGGGCGGGGAGACCCAGTACTTC. Translating gives CASSGGGETQYF.

The chain couples TRBV28 to TRBJ1-5; TRBD1 might be the D (5 bases). The CDR3 runs to 14 residues. Germline CDR1 and CDR2: MDHEN and SYDVKM. Trimming removed 4 bases at V and 3 bases at J, with 10 bases between. For the CDR3, the DNA is TGTGCCAGCAGTTCCCCCGGGACCAATCAGCCCCAGCATTTT. Translation: CASSSPGTNQPQHF. Together with reference TRBV28 and TRBJ1-5, the CDR3 gives the full variable domain: DVKVTQSSRYLVKRTGEKVFLECVQDMDHENMFWYRQDPGLGLRLIYFSYDVKMKEKGDIPEGYSVSREKKERFSLILESASTNQTSMYLCASSSPGTNQPQHFGDGTRLSIL.

This clone was detected once. V gene TRBV10-3 combines with J gene TRBJ1-1; the D gene is possibly TRBD1 (6 bases). V was shortened by 6 bases and J by 1 base, with 15 bases between the two germline ends. Per the germline V gene, CDR1 is ENHRY and CDR2 is SYGVKD. The CDR3 has 15 amino acids. For the CDR3, the DNA is TGTGCCATCAGCAACAGGGAGGTGGCGAACACTGAAGCTTTCTTT. Translating gives CAISNREVANTEAFF.

This sequence joins TRBV10-3 and TRBJ1-2, with D unresolved. From germline, CDR1 is ENHRY and CDR2 SYGVKD. CDR3 length equals 15 residues. V shed 2 bases and J shed 0 bases, with 10 bases lying between them. The CDR3 loop is CAISEAPTANYGYTF. CDR3 bases: TGTGCCATCAGTGAGGCACCAACCGCTAACTATGGCTACACCTTC.

The chain has TRBV28 and TRBJ2-1; 8 positions match TRBD1. The germline V gene has CDR1 MDHEN and CDR2 SYDVKM. The CDR3 spans 14 residues. Germline trimming cut 8 bases from V and 8 bases from J; bases unmatched to any gene: 11. Written as DNA, the CDR3 is TGTGCCAGCTTAGACAGGGGAAAGACGGATGAGCAGTTCTTC. This gives the protein CASLDRGKTDEQFF. Full variable domain (missing parts from reference TRBV28 and TRBJ2-1): DVKVTQSSRYLVKRTGEKVFLECVQDMDHENMFWYRQDPGLGLRLIYFSYDVKMKEKGDIPEGYSVSREKKERFSLILESASTNQTSMYLCASLDRGKTDEQFFGPGTRLTVL.

This rearrangement joins TRBV7-4 to TRBJ2-7; D is unresolved. This CDR3 is built from 14 residues. CDR1 is SGHVT and CDR2 is SQSDAQ in the germline V gene. Trimming took 8 bases from V and 3 from J, leaving 17 bases between them. CDR3 coding DNA: TGTGCCAGCGATGGGCATGACCCGAACTACGAGCAGTACTTC. Its translation is CASDGHDPNYEQYF.

This chain joins TRBV6-5 and TRBJ1-6, with a possible D match to TRBD1 (5 bases). V gave up 7 bases and J gave up 8 bases, with 9 bases separating them. The CDR3 sequence is 12 residues long. CDR1 and CDR2 from the germline V gene are MNHEY and SVGAGI. CDR3 nucleotides: TGTGCCAGCACCCAAGGGGATTCACCCCTCCACTTT. Residues: CASTQGDSPLHF.

This chain uses TRBV28 with TRBJ2-7, with 9 bases identical to TRBD2. The germline gives CDR1 MDHEN, CDR2 SYDVKM. With 2 bases clipped from V and 6 bases from J, the junction kept 8 bases outside the gene matches. This CDR3 is 15 amino acids long. CDR3 bases: TGTGCCAGCAGTTTAGTAAGCGGGAGGCCCAGCGAGCAGTACTTC. This encodes CASSLVSGRPSEQYF.

V and J are TRBV6-6 and TRBJ2-5; D remains unclear. This CDR3 spans 14 amino acids. Trimming took off 5 bases at V and 5 bases at J, with 15 bases between the two ends. CDR1 is MNHNY, CDR2 SVGAGI, per germline (reference sequence). This CDR3 reads CASSPMSVRETQYF. CDR3 DNA sequence: TGTGCCAGCAGTCCTATGAGCGTTCGCGAGACCCAGTACTTC.

V gene TRBV7-6 combines with J gene TRBJ1-1; 8 bases are a match to TRBD1. Germline V gene lookup returns CDR1 SGHVS and CDR2 FNYEAQ. The CDR3 spans 16 residues. V lost 5 bases, J lost 8 bases, and 16 bases stayed unmatched. The DNA of the CDR3 is TGTGCCAGCAGCCCTGCCACAAGATCCGACAGGGGCGAAGCTTTCTTT. Amino acids: CASSPATRSDRGEAFF. Full variable domain (rest looked up from reference TRBV7-6 and TRBJ1-1): GAGVSQSPRYKVTKRGQDVALRCDPISGHVSLYWYRQALGQGPEFLTYFNYEAQQDKSGLPNDRFSAERPEGSISTLTIQRTEQRDSAMYRCASSPATRSDRGEAFFGQGTRLTVV.

This clone occurred once. This chain uses TRBV15 with TRBJ2-5; 7 bases map to TRBD1. There are 14 residues in the CDR3. Germline loops: CDR1 LNHNV, CDR2 YYDKDF (reference sequence). Trimming removed 3 bases from V and 4 bases from J; junction bases left unmatched: 5. The CDR3 spells CATSRNRGPETQYF. The CDR3 region has the DNA TGTGCCACCAGCAGGAACAGGGGCCCAGAGACCCAGTACTTC.

The genes are TRBV10-2 and TRBJ2-5; D is possibly TRBD2 (5 bases). This CDR3 has 15 residues. Germline loops: CDR1 WSHSY, CDR2 SAAADI. Trimming cost V 6 bases and J 3 bases, with 17 bases left between them. This CDR3 is CASRTEGLGKETQYF. In nucleotides, the CDR3 is TGCGCCAGCAGAACTGAGGGCTTGGGTAAAGAGACCCAGTACTTC.

Concerning this clone: The identical CDR3 is also encoded by other nucleotide sequences in the sample. This chain links TRBV30 with TRBJ2-7; D is possibly TRBD1 (5 bases). The CDR3 spans 12 residues. Germline loops: CDR1 GTSNPN, CDR2 SVGIG (reference sequence). Deletions cut 0 bases from V and 4 bases from J, with 7 bases between. The CDR3 region has the DNA TGTGCCTGGAGTGTACAGGCATACGAGCAGTACTTC. It translates to CAWSVQAYEQYF. The whole variable domain, filled in from reference TRBV30 and TRBJ2-7, reads SQTIHQWPATLVQPVGSPLSLECTVEGTSNPNLYWYRQAAGRGLQLLFYSVGIGQISSEVPQNLSASRPQDRQFILSSKKLLLSDSGFYLCAWSVQAYEQYFGPGTRLTVT.

The V call is TRBV11-3, the J call TRBJ1-1; a possible D gene is TRBD1 (5 bases). The V gene's germline CDR1 is SGHNT and CDR2 YENEEA. Trimming removed 5 bases at V and 3 bases at J, with 16 bases between. There are 15 residues in the CDR3. This CDR3 reads CASSLWMWGDTEAFF. In DNA, the CDR3 is TGTGCCAGCAGCCTCTGGATGTGGGGGGACACTGAAGCTTTCTTT.

The genes are TRBV6-4 and TRBJ2-1; 9 nucleotides agree with TRBD2. CDR1 and CDR2 from the germline V gene are MRHNA and SNTAGT. J gave up 2 bases and V 2 bases, and 4 bases lay outside the gene matches. This CDR3 region has 16 residues. The CDR3 nucleotides read TGTGCCAGCAGTGACAGGCTAGCGGGGACCTACAATGAGCAGTTCTTC. As protein: CASSDRLAGTYNEQFF.

The chain recombines TRBV5-1 with TRBJ1-2; tentatively, D is TRBD1 (6 bases). The CDR3 is 15 amino acids. V lost 4 bases to trimming and J lost 7 bases, with 20 bases between them. Germline CDR1 reads SGHRS; CDR2 reads YFSETQ. Here the CDR3 DNA reads TGCGCCAGCAGCCCCGGGGCAGGGGCAAATCGTGGCTACACCTTC. Protein: CASSPGAGANRGYTF.

This chain joins TRBV6-5 and TRBJ2-5; D remains ambiguous. V was trimmed by 2 bases and J by 5 bases, leaving 12 bases between them. CDR1 and CDR2 (germline): MNHEY, SVGAGI. The CDR3 has 14 amino acids. CDR3 coding DNA: TGTGCCAGCAGTTACCTCGAACGTAGGGAGACCCAGTACTTC. Its protein is CASSYLERRETQYF.